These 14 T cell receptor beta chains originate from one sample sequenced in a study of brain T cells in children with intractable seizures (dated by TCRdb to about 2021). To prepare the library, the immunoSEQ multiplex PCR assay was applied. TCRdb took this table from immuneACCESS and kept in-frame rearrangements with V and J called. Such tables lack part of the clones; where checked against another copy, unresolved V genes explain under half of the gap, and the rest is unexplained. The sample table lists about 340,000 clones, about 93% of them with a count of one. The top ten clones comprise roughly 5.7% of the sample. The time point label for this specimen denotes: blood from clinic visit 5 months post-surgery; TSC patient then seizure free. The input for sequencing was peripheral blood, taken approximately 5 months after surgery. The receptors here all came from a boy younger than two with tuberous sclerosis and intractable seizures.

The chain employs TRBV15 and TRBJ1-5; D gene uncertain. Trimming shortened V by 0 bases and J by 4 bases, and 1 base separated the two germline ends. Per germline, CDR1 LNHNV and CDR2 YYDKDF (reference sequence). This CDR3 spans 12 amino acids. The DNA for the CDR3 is TGTGCCACCAGCAGAGATAATCAGCCCCAGCATTTT. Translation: CATSRDNQPQHF. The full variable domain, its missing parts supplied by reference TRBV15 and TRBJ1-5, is DAMVIQNPRYQVTQFGKPVTLSCSQTLNHNVMYWYQQKSSQAPKLLFHYYDKDFNNEADTPDNFQSRRPNTSFCFLDIRSPGLGDTAMYLCATSRDNQPQHFGDGTRLSIL.

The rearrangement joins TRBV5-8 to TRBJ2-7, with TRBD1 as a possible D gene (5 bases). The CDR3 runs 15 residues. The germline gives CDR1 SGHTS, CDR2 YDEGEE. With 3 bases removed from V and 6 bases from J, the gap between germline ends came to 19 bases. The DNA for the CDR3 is TGTGCCAGCAGCTCGAAACGCCGACCTAGGGGCGAGCAGTACTTC. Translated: CASSSKRRPRGEQYF. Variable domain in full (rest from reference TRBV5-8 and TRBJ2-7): EAGVTQSPTHLIKTRGQQATLRCSPISGHTSVYWYQQALGLGLQFLLWYDEGEERNRGNFPPRFSGRQFPNYSSELNVNALELEDSALYLCASSSKRRPRGEQYFGPGTRLTVT.

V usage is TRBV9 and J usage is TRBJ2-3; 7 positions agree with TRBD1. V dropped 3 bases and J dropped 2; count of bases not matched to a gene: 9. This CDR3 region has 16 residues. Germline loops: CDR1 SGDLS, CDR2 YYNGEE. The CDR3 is CASSDPGQKITDTQYF. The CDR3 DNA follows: TGTGCCAGCAGCGACCCGGGACAGAAAATCACAGATACGCAGTATTTT.

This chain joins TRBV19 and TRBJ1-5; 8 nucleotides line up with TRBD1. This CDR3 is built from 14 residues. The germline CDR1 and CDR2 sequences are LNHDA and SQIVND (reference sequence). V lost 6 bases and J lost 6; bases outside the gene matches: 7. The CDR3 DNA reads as TGTGCCAGTAGGTATGACAGGGGAAGTCAGCCCCAGCATTTT. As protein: CASRYDRGSQPQHF.

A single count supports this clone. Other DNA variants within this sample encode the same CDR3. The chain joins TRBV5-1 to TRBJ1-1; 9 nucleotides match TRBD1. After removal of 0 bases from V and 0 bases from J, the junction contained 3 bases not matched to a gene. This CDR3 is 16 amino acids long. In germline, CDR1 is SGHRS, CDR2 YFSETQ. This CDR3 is CASSLGTGGMNTEAFF. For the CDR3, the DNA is TGCGCCAGCAGCTTGGGAACAGGGGGCATGAACACTGAAGCTTTCTTT.

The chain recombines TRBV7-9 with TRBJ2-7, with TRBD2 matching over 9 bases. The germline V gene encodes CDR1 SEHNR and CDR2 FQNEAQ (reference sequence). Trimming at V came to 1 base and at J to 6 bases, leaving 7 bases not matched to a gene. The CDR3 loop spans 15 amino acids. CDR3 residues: CASSLDSGSSGEQYF. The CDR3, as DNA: TGTGCCAGCAGCTTAGATAGCGGGAGCTCGGGCGAGCAGTACTTC.

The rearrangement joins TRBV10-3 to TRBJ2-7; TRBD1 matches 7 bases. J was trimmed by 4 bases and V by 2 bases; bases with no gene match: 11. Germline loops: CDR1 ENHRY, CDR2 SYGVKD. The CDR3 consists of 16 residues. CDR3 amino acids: CAISEPTQGDTYEQYF. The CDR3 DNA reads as TGTGCCATCAGTGAGCCCACCCAGGGGGACACGTACGAGCAGTACTTC.

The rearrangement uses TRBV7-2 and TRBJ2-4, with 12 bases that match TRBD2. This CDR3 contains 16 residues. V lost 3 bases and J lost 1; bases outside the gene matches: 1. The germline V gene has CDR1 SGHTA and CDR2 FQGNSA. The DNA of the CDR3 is TGTGCCAGCAGCTTTACTAGCGGGGGGGCCAAAAACATTCAGTACTTC. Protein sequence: CASSFTSGGAKNIQYF.

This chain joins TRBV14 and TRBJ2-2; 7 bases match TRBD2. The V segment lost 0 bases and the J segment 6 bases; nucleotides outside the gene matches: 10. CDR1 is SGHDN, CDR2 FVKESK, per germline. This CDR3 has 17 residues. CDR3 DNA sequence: TGTGCCAGCAGCCAAGATTTCGGGACTAATAACCCCGGGGAGCTGTTTTTT. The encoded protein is CASSQDFGTNNPGELFF.

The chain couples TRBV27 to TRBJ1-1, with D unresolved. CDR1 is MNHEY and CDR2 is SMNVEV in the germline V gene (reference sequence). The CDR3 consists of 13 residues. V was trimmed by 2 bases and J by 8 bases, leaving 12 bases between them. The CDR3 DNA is TGTGCCAGCAGTTTACGACCGAAGGAAGAAGCTTTCTTT. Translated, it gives CASSLRPKEEAFF.

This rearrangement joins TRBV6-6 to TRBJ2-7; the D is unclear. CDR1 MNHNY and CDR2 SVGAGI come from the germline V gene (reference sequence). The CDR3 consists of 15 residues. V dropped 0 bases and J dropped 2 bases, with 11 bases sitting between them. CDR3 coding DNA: TGTGCCAGCAGTTACTCTTCTTACCCCACCTACGAGCAGTACTTC. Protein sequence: CASSYSSYPTYEQYF.

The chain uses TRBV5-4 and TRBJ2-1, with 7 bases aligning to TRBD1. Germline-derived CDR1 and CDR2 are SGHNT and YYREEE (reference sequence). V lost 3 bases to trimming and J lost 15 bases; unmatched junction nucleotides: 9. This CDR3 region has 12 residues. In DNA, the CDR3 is TGTGCCAGCAGCTCCGGGACAGCGATAGGGTTCTTC. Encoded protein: CASSSGTAIGFF.

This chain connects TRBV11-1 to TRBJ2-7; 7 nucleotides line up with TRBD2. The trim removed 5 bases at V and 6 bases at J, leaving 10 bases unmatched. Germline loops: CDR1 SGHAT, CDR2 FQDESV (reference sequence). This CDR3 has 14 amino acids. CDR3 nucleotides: TGTGCCAGCAGCCCTGTGACTAGCTCGGTCGAGCAGTACTTC. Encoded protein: CASSPVTSSVEQYF.

CDR3 nucleotides: TGTGCCAGCAGCCAAGGGCAGGGGGCCGTCTACGAGCAGTACTTC. It specifies CASSQGQGAVYEQYF. V usage is TRBV3-1 (or the pseudogene TRBV3-2) and J usage is TRBJ2-7, with TRBD1 identical over 8 bases. The CDR3 sequence is 15 residues long. V trimming: 1 base; J trimming: 3 bases; junction bases outside the gene matches: 5. Germline CDR1 and CDR2: LGHDT and YNNKEL (reference sequence).